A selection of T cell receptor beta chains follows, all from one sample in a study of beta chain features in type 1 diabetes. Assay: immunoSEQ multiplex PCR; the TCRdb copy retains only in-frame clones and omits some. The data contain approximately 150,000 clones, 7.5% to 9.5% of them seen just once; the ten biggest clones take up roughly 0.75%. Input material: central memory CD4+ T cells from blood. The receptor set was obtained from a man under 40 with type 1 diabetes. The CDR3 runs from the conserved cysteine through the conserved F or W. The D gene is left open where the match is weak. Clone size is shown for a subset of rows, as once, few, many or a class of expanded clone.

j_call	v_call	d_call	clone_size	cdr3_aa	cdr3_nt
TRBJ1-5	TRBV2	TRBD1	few	CASRRTGDQPQHF	TGTGCCAGCAGAAGGACAGGGGATCAGCCCCAGCATTTT
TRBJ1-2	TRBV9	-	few	CASSVDPEGYGYTF	TGTGCCAGCAGCGTAGACCCGGAGGGCTATGGCTACACCTTC
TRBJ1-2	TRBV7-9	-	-	CASSLAREAHGYTF	TGTGCCAGCAGCTTAGCGCGGGAAGCCCATGGCTACACCTTC
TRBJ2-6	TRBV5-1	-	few	CASASDISGANVLTF	TGCGCCAGCGCTTCGGACATCTCTGGGGCCAACGTCCTGACTTTC
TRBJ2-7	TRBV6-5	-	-	CASSSTGSGEQYF	TGTGCCAGCAGTTCTACAGGGTCTGGGGAGCAGTACTTC
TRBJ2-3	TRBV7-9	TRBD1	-	CASSWDRGTDTQYF	TGTGCCAGCAGCTGGGACAGGGGCACAGATACGCAGTATTTT
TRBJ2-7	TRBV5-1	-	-	CASRQPASYEQYF	TGCGCCAGCAGACAGCCCGCCTCCTACGAGCAGTACTTC
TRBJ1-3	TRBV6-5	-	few	CASSPTGLSGNTIYF	TGTGCCAGCAGTCCCACAGGCCTCTCTGGAAACACCATATATTTT
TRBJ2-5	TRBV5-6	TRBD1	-	CASSRQGAGETQYF	TGTGCCAGCAGCAGACAGGGGGCAGGGGAGACCCAGTACTTC
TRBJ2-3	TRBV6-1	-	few	CASSDAPSTDTQYF	TGTGCCAGCAGTGATGCGCCTAGCACAGATACGCAGTATTTT